A single sample is the source of the 14 T cell receptor beta chains below, sequenced in a study of blood T cell repertoires in COVID-19. Only in-frame clones appear in the TCRdb table, and some are missing; sequencing was by immunoSEQ multiplex PCR. The sample lists roughly 250,000 clones; about 82% were seen once. Sequenced material: PBMCs or T cells enriched from blood (not recorded which). Source of these receptors: a woman aged 50 to 65 who had recovered from COVID-19.

This chain joins TRBV5-4 and TRBJ2-1; TRBD2 aligns across 8 bases. The length of the CDR3 is 16 residues. Germline V gene lookup returns CDR1 SGHNT and CDR2 YYREEE (reference sequence). V shed 0 bases, J shed 6 bases, and the junction held 8 bases outside the gene matches. Here the CDR3 DNA reads TGTGCCAGCAGCTTGGCCGCTAGCGGGTTCGGCAATGAGCAGTTCTTC. Translating it yields CASSLAASGFGNEQFF.

V usage is TRBV7-3 and J usage is TRBJ2-1, with 9 bases that match TRBD2. The CDR3 sequence is 15 residues long. The ends lost 5 bases at V and 4 bases at J; junction bases unmatched: 6. The germline V gene has CDR1 SGHTA and CDR2 FQGTGA. CDR3 sequence reads: CASSPRLAAYNEQFF. In nucleotides, the CDR3 is TGTGCCAGCAGCCCACGACTAGCGGCATACAATGAGCAGTTCTTC.

V and J are TRBV24-1 and TRBJ1-5, with 7 bases matching TRBD1. V was pared by 7 bases and J by 2 bases, with 4 bases of the junction left unmatched. The CDR3 is made up of 14 amino acids. The germline V gene has CDR1 KGHDR and CDR2 SFDVKD. CDR3 nucleotides: TGTGCCACCAGAGACAGGGCTGGCAATCAGCCCCAGCATTTT. Encoded protein: CATRDRAGNQPQHF.

The chain combines TRBV19 with TRBJ1-1; 7 bases match TRBD1. Germline V gene sequence: CDR1 LNHDA, CDR2 SQIVND (reference sequence). CDR3 length equals 16 residues. J lost 1 base, V lost 4 bases, and 9 bases had no gene match. In DNA form, the CDR3 reads TGTGCCAGTAGTAGTTTGGGGGGACAGCCGAACACTGAAGCTTTCTTT. This sequence encodes CASSSLGGQPNTEAFF.

The genes are TRBV5-1 and TRBJ2-3; 15 nucleotides agree with TRBD2. The J segment lost 9 bases and the V segment lost 4 bases, leaving 9 bases of the junction unmatched. Germline V gene data show CDR1 as SGHRS and CDR2 as YFSETQ. The CDR3 extends over 16 amino acids. CDR3 sequence (DNA): TGCGCCAGCAGCCCCGGGACTAGCGGGGGGTATGAGACGCAGTATTTT. Residues: CASSPGTSGGYETQYF.

This clone was counted a few times. The chain employs TRBV7-8 and TRBJ1-1; TRBD1 matches at 8 bases. Trimming at V came to 1 base and at J to 7 bases, leaving 8 bases not matched to a gene. This CDR3 spans 15 amino acids. The germline V gene has CDR1 SGHVS and CDR2 FQNEAQ. In DNA form, the CDR3 reads TGTGCCAGCAGCTTAGTTCTTGGGACAGGCCGTGAAGCTTTCTTT. Translating it yields CASSLVLGTGREAFF.

The chain is built from TRBV4-3 and TRBJ1-6; D is ambiguous. The CDR3 contains 16 residues. The V gene lost 3 bases and the J gene lost 9 bases, with 18 bases spanning the gap. The germline CDR1 and CDR2 sequences are LGHNA and YSLEER. CDR3 residues: CASSQSRAGEGSPLHF. In DNA form, the CDR3 reads TGCGCCAGCAGCCAGTCCCGGGCGGGTGAGGGTTCACCCCTCCACTTT.

The genes are TRBV3-1 (or the pseudogene TRBV3-2) and TRBJ1-1, with 7 bases aligning to TRBD1. The CDR3 loop spans 16 amino acids. Germline-derived CDR1 and CDR2 are LGHDT and YNNKEL (reference sequence). The ends lost 3 bases at V and 1 base at J; junction bases unmatched: 8. CDR3 coding DNA: TGTGCCAGCAGCCATAGGACAGGATTGGCGAACACTGAAGCTTTCTTT. This translates into CASSHRTGLANTEAFF.

The chain uses TRBV27 and TRBJ1-4, with D perhaps TRBD1 (6 bases). Trimming took off 6 bases at V and 7 bases at J, with 18 bases between the two ends. This CDR3 comprises 15 residues. The germline V gene has CDR1 MNHEY and CDR2 SMNVEV (reference sequence). The CDR3 loop reads CASRTTQTGGEKLFF. The CDR3 DNA reads as TGTGCCAGCAGGACTACACAGACAGGTGGTGAAAAACTGTTTTTT.

This sequence joins TRBV5-1 and TRBJ1-1; TRBD1 matches 10 bases. Germline CDR1 and CDR2: SGHRS and YFSETQ. V dropped 1 base and J dropped 10; count of bases not matched to a gene: 7. The CDR3 sequence is 14 residues long. CDR3 residues: CASSLPGQGRGAFF. The CDR3, as DNA: TGCGCCAGCAGCTTGCCGGGACAGGGGCGGGGAGCTTTCTTT. Looking up the rest from reference TRBV5-1 and TRBJ1-1 gives the full variable domain: KAGVTQTPRYLIKTRGQQVTLSCSPISGHRSVSWYQQTPGQGLQFLFEYFSETQRNKGNFPGRFSGRQFSNSRSEMNVSTLELGDSALYLCASSLPGQGRGAFFGQGTRLTVV.

The chain couples TRBV30 to TRBJ1-5; D uncertain. V gave up 2 bases and J gave up 6 bases, with 11 bases separating them. The germline CDR1 and CDR2 sequences are GTSNPN and SVGIG (reference sequence). The CDR3 has 13 residues. CDR3 region: CAWSSGYLQPQHF. Here the CDR3 DNA reads TGTGCCTGGAGTAGCGGGTACCTTCAGCCCCAGCATTTT.

The table lists this clone with a few counts. The V call is TRBV28, the J call TRBJ2-2, with D tentatively TRBD1 (6 bases). With 4 bases removed from V and 4 bases from J, the gap between germline ends came to 13 bases. The CDR3 is made up of 15 amino acids. Germline CDR1 is MDHEN and CDR2 is SYDVKM. CDR3 in DNA: TGTGCCAGCAGTTCCCCCGCGACAGGCACCGGGGAGCTGTTTTTT. It translates to CASSSPATGTGELFF. The whole variable domain, filled in from reference TRBV28 and TRBJ2-2, reads DVKVTQSSRYLVKRTGEKVFLECVQDMDHENMFWYRQDPGLGLRLIYFSYDVKMKEKGDIPEGYSVSREKKERFSLILESASTNQTSMYLCASSSPATGTGELFFGEGSRLTVL.

The chain couples TRBV18 to TRBJ1-2; D remains ambiguous. Trimming cost V 5 bases and J 8 bases, with 15 bases left between them. The germline V gene encodes CDR1 KGHSH and CDR2 LQKENI. The CDR3 runs to 13 residues. The CDR3 region is CASSYLEREGYTF. CDR3 nucleotides: TGTGCCAGCTCATACCTTGAGAGGGAGGGCTACACCTTC.

This clone was seen a handful of times. The V gene is TRBV2, the J gene TRBJ1-2, with 8 bases that match TRBD1. Trimming at V came to 7 bases and at J to 8 bases, leaving 9 bases not matched to a gene. The CDR3 has 13 amino acids. Germline assignment: CDR1 SNHLY and CDR2 FYNNEI. The CDR3 protein is CASTRTGTSGYTF. The CDR3 DNA sequence: TGTGCCAGCACCCGGACAGGGACCAGCGGCTACACCTTC.